Presented here are 27 T cell receptor beta chains from one specimen sequenced in a study of T-cell memory formation after mild COVID-19. TCRdb redid the calling of the 5' RACE reads with MiXCR, one entry per CDR3 protein. The sample holds a few hundred thousand distinct CDR3 sequences, 20% to 25% seen once. Input material: PBMCs or a T cell subset sorted from them (not recorded which). All receptors come from a man aged 18-30 years who had mild COVID-19 (a few samples of this study predate the infection). Cell type and time point are not known.

This chain links TRBV28 with TRBJ2-7; 7 bases match TRBD2. Germline assignment: CDR1 MDHEN and CDR2 SYDVKM. This CDR3 region has 16 residues. The V and J ends lost 1 base and 0 bases, in that order; junction bases with no gene match: 6. CDR3 region: CASSLSSGVLSYEQYF. The CDR3 DNA reads TGTGCCAGCAGTTTATCCAGCGGGGTTCTCTCCTACGAGCAGTACTTC.

In its sample, this clonotype was seen a few times. The V gene is TRBV4-1, the J gene TRBJ2-7; no reliable D call. Germline CDR1 MGHRA, CDR2 YSYEKL. Between the trimmed V and J ends, which lost 3 bases and 6 bases, there was a span of 12 bases. The CDR3 loop spans 13 amino acids. The CDR3 is CASSQQERAEQYV. The CDR3, as DNA: TGCGCCAGCAGCCAGCAAGAACGGGCCGAGCAGTACGTC.

This clonotype was counted only a few times. The chain employs TRBV5-1 and TRBJ2-5; 8 bases line up with TRBD1. This CDR3 has 15 residues. From germline, CDR1 is SGHRS and CDR2 YFSETQ. The V and J ends lost 2 bases and 4 bases, in that order; junction bases with no gene match: 7. The CDR3 region has the DNA TGCGCCAGCAGCTTAGATGGACAGGGAATAGAGACCCAGTACTTC. Amino acid sequence: CASSLDGQGIETQYF. The full variable domain, in which reference TRBV5-1 and TRBJ2-5 provide the parts outside the CDR3, is KAGVTQTPRYLIKTRGQQVTLSCSPISGHRSVSWYQQTPGQGLQFLFEYFSETQRNKGNFPGRFSGRQFSNSRSEMNVSTLELGDSALYLCASSLDGQGIETQYFGPGTRLLVL.

The CDR3 region has the DNA TGCGCCAGCAGGCGGCTCCCAGGACAGTTCACTGAAGCTTTCTTT. Its translation: CASRRLPGQFTEAFF. J is TRBJ1-1 and V is TRBV5-1; tentative D call: TRBD1 (6 bases). Germline values: CDR1 SGHRS, CDR2 YFSETQ. Between the trimmed V and J ends, which lost 5 bases and 4 bases, there was a span of 18 bases. CDR3 length equals 15 residues.

This clonotype turned up a few times. The rearrangement uses TRBV2 and TRBJ2-5; D is perhaps TRBD1 or TRBD2 (5 bases each). Deletions cut 4 bases from V and 6 bases from J, with 9 bases between. This CDR3 spans 12 amino acids. The V gene's germline CDR1 is SNHLY and CDR2 FYNNEI. CDR3 bases: TGTGCCAGCAGTGCCCAGGGACAGACCCAGTACTTC. It is translated as CASSAQGQTQYF. The entire variable domain, with the rest obtained from reference TRBV2 and TRBJ2-5, is as follows: EPEVTQTPSHQVTQMGQEVILRCVPISNHLYFYWYRQILGQKVEFLVSFYNNEISEKSEIFDDQFSVERPDGSNFTLKIRSTKLEDSAMYFCASSAQGQTQYFGPGTRLLVL.

This clonotype has a handful of counts. The rearrangement uses TRBV19 and TRBJ1-1; D is undetermined. The CDR3 spans 13 residues. The germline V and J ends were trimmed by 4 bases and 4 bases, with 10 bases remaining between them. CDR1 and CDR2 from the germline V gene are LNHDA and SQIVND (reference sequence). CDR3 coding DNA: TGTGCCAGTAGTACCCCCCCGGGCACTGAAGCTTTCTTT. Translation gives CASSTPPGTEAFF. The entire variable domain, with the rest obtained from reference TRBV19 and TRBJ1-1, is as follows: DGGITQSPKYLFRKEGQNVTLSCEQNLNHDAMYWYRQDPGQGLRLIYYSQIVNDFQKGDIAEGYSVSREKKESFPLTVTSAQKNPTAFYLCASSTPPGTEAFFGQGTRLTVV.

To note about this clonotype: A read error may account for a junction end that differs from germline. The genes are TRBV6-5 and TRBJ2-5, with TRBD1 identical over 9 bases. The CDR3 spans 18 residues. The germline gives CDR1 MNHEY, CDR2 SVGAGI. The CDR3 nucleotides are TGTGACAGCAGCAAGTCTCCCGGGACAGGGTTGGGGCAAGAGACCCAGTACTTC. This codes for CDSSKSPGTGLGQETQYF.

This chain links TRBV29-1 with TRBJ1-5; weak D call: TRBD1 (5 bases). V lost 5 bases and J 1 base, leaving 9 bases between the germline ends. The germline V gene encodes CDR1 SQVTM and CDR2 ANQGSEA. The CDR3 covers 13 residues. CDR3 sequence reads: CSVTWGSNQPQHF. Written as DNA, the CDR3 is TGCAGCGTTACCTGGGGGAGCAATCAGCCCCAGCATTTT.

J is TRBJ2-3 and V is TRBV3-1, with a possible D match to TRBD1 (6 bases). Trimming removed 4 bases at V and 1 base at J, with 18 bases between. CDR3 length: 17 residues. The germline V gene encodes CDR1 LGHDT and CDR2 YNNKEL (reference sequence). CDR3 amino acids: CASSRTRGGTGTDTQYF. In DNA, the CDR3 is TGTGCCAGCAGCCGAACACGAGGGGGTACGGGCACAGATACGCAGTATTTT.

This chain connects TRBV5-1 to TRBJ2-3; 13 bases map to TRBD2. This CDR3 region has 16 residues. The J segment lost 3 bases and the V segment lost 5 bases, leaving 6 bases of the junction unmatched. Germline V gene data show CDR1 as SGHRS and CDR2 as YFSETQ. In DNA form, the CDR3 reads TGCGCCAGCAGGAGGACTAGCGGGGGCCCGACAGATACGCAGTATTTT. Its translation is CASRRTSGGPTDTQYF.

This rearrangement joins TRBV5-6 to TRBJ2-1; D is uncertain. The CDR3 is 15 amino acids. The V gene's germline CDR1 is SGHDT and CDR2 YYEEEE. V was clipped by 0 bases and J by 9 bases, with 16 bases between them. CDR3 DNA: TGTGCCAGCAGCTTGGAGTTGGACCGCGGAATTGAGCAGTTCTTC. Amino acid sequence: CASSLELDRGIEQFF. The full variable domain, rest sourced from reference TRBV5-6 and TRBJ2-1, is DAGVTQSPTHLIKTRGQQVTLRCSPKSGHDTVSWYQQALGQGPQFIFQYYEEEERQRGNFPDRFSGHQFPNYSSELNVNALLLGDSALYLCASSLELDRGIEQFFGPGTRLTVL.

This sequence joins TRBV5-1 and TRBJ1-2, with D possibly being TRBD1 (6 bases). Trimming cost V 4 bases and J 4 bases, with 20 bases left between them. Germline CDR1 SGHRS, CDR2 YFSETQ. CDR3 length: 16 amino acids. The chain's CDR3 is CASSRSPDRSFYGYTF. The CDR3 DNA reads TGCGCCAGCAGCCGTAGTCCGGACAGAAGTTTCTATGGCTACACCTTC.

The rearrangement links TRBV7-8 to TRBJ1-1; TRBD1 matches 11 bases. With 5 bases clipped from V and 0 bases from J, the junction kept 8 bases outside the gene matches. Germline lookup yields CDR1 SGHVS and CDR2 FQNEAQ. The CDR3 length is 17 residues. The CDR3 loop is CASSERTGGGMNTEAFF. DNA of the CDR3: TGTGCCAGCAGCGAGCGGACAGGGGGCGGCATGAACACTGAAGCTTTCTTT.

This chain uses TRBV29-1 with TRBJ1-1; D is ambiguous. Germline V CDR1 and CDR2: SQVTM, ANQGSEA. The V and J ends lost 6 bases and 1 base respectively, with 12 bases between them. The CDR3 extends over 13 amino acids. The CDR3 DNA follows: TGCAGCGTAGACGGCCGCGGGAACACTGAAGCTTTCTTT. Residues: CSVDGRGNTEAFF.

This clonotype was detected ten times or more. This chain uses TRBV9 with TRBJ1-1; D remains ambiguous. CDR3 size: 14 residues. V was trimmed by 2 bases and J by 1 base, leaving 9 bases between them. Germline CDR1 and CDR2: SGDLS and YYNGEE. The CDR3 nucleotides read TGTGCCAGCAGCGTGGGCAGCACGAACACTGAAGCTTTCTTT. Its translation is CASSVGSTNTEAFF.

In nucleotides, the CDR3 is TGCAGCGTTGAGCAACTCAGGGGTTCCTATGGCTACACCTTC. This gives the protein CSVEQLRGSYGYTF. This chain uses TRBV29-1 with TRBJ1-2; maybe TRBD1 (6 bases). The CDR3 sequence is 14 residues long. Between the trimmed V and J ends, which lost 3 bases and 4 bases, there was a span of 15 bases. Germline CDR1 SQVTM, CDR2 ANQGSEA.

The chain joins TRBV4-3 to TRBJ2-1, with 11 nucleotides matching TRBD2. The CDR3 has 16 amino acids. CDR1 and CDR2 (germline): LGHNA, YSLEER. With V trimmed by 4 bases and J by 3 bases, 5 bases remained unmatched. The CDR3 bases are TGCGCCAGCAGCCCCGGGACTAGCGGTTTCTACAATGAGCAGTTCTTC. It encodes CASSPGTSGFYNEQFF.

This clonotype appeared a few times. The gene calls are TRBV2 and TRBJ2-5, with a possible D match to TRBD2 (6 bases). Germline CDR1 reads SNHLY; CDR2 reads FYNNEI. The ends were cut back, 3 bases at V and 0 bases at J, with 14 bases in the middle. The CDR3 sequence is 16 residues long. The CDR3 loop reads CASSDIPGEDQETQYF. CDR3 sequence (DNA): TGTGCCAGCAGTGACATTCCCGGGGAGGACCAAGAGACCCAGTACTTC.

In its sample, this clonotype was seen a few times. This chain links TRBV6-6 with TRBJ2-1; maybe TRBD1 (6 bases). Trimming stripped 4 bases from V and 5 bases from J, with 9 bases between. This CDR3 has 13 residues. CDR1 is MNHNY and CDR2 is SVGAGI in the germline V gene (reference sequence). For the CDR3, the DNA is TGTGCCAGCAGTTCGGACAGCCACAATGAGCAGTTCTTC. Its protein product is CASSSDSHNEQFF.

The J gene is TRBJ2-6, the V gene TRBV29-1; TRBD1 might be the D (6 bases). V lost 6 bases, J lost 3 bases, and 9 bases lay in between. The CDR3 sequence is 13 residues long. From germline, CDR1 is SQVTM and CDR2 ANQGSEA. The CDR3: CSVGAGGANVLTF. The CDR3 DNA reads as TGCAGCGTGGGGGCTGGTGGGGCCAACGTCCTGACTTTC.

This clonotype has only a few counts. The chain employs TRBV5-1 and TRBJ1-6, with 7 nucleotides matching TRBD1. The length of the CDR3 is 17 residues. V lost 2 bases, J lost 7 bases, and 12 bases stayed unmatched. CDR1 SGHRS and CDR2 YFSETQ come from the germline V gene. The CDR3 DNA reads as TGCGCCAGCAGCTTCAGCCCTCAGGGGGAAGTGAATTCACCCCTCCACTTT. Translating gives CASSFSPQGEVNSPLHF.

Here the CDR3 reads CASRWAGGGSYEQYF. The CDR3 bases are TGTGCCAGCAGATGGGCGGGGGGGGGCTCCTACGAGCAGTACTTC. The V gene is TRBV27, the J gene TRBJ2-7, with TRBD2 matching over 9 bases. This CDR3 spans 15 amino acids. Germline V gives CDR1 MNHEY, CDR2 SMNVEV (reference sequence). Trimming cost V 6 bases and J 0 bases; bases outside gene matches: 6.

The chain is built from TRBV2 and TRBJ1-4, with 8 bases that match TRBD1. Germline assignment: CDR1 SNHLY and CDR2 FYNNEI. The CDR3 has 13 amino acids. V lost 7 bases, J lost 5 bases, and 3 bases stayed unmatched. The CDR3 region has the DNA TGTGCCAGCACCGGGACAGGCAATGAAAAACTGTTTTTT. It encodes CASTGTGNEKLFF.

This clonotype has only a few counts. This chain uses TRBV7-9 with TRBJ2-7, with D possibly matching TRBD1 (6 bases). This CDR3 comprises 15 residues. V lost 4 bases and J lost 0, with 13 bases in between. CDR1 is SEHNR and CDR2 is FQNEAQ in the germline V gene (reference sequence). The CDR3 protein is CASSWGQGSSYEQYF. CDR3 DNA: TGTGCCAGCAGCTGGGGGCAGGGGAGCTCCTACGAGCAGTACTTC. Full variable domain (outside the CDR3, taken from reference TRBV7-9 and TRBJ2-7): DTGVSQNPRHKITKRGQNVTFRCDPISEHNRLYWYRQTLGQGPEFLTYFQNEAQLEKSRLLSDRFSAERPKGSFSTLEIQRTEQGDSAMYLCASSWGQGSSYEQYFGPGTRLTVT.

The J gene is TRBJ2-1, the V gene TRBV10-1; 8 bases line up with TRBD2. The CDR3 contains 15 residues. V shed 2 bases and J 7 bases; nucleotides not matched to a gene: 7. Germline assignment: CDR1 WNHNN and CDR2 SYGVQD (reference sequence). For the CDR3, the DNA is TGCGCCAGCAGTGAGACGGGGGGGGCTAGGAATGAGCAGTTCTTC. It translates to CASSETGGARNEQFF.

This clonotype was observed a handful of times. This rearrangement joins TRBV11-2 to TRBJ2-1; D not resolved. Germline CDR1 is SGHAT and CDR2 is FQNNGV. V was trimmed by 0 bases and J by 10 bases, leaving 7 bases between them. The CDR3 runs 12 residues. The CDR3 reads CASSLDRREQFF. In nucleotides, the CDR3 is TGTGCCAGCAGCTTAGATAGACGGGAGCAGTTCTTC.

This rearrangement joins TRBV3-1 to TRBJ2-7, with a tentative D call TRBD2 (6 bases). Trimming left V 1 base short and J 5 bases short, with 9 bases between. This CDR3 region has 13 residues. CDR1 is LGHDT and CDR2 is YNNKEL in the germline V gene (reference sequence). This chain's CDR3 is CASSQAGSDEQYV. The CDR3 region has the DNA TGTGCCAGCAGCCAAGCCGGGAGTGACGAGCAGTACGTC.